The clone carrying this TCR beta chain was observed at least ten times. The antigen is undetermined. Time point meaning: pre-sensitization, week 0. Treatment here: therapeutic diphenylcyclopropenone sensitization with weekly scalp DPC. The sample comes from a study of human T cells and chemical hapten exposure. MiXCR, run by TCRdb on the RACE reads, gives a single entry per CDR3 protein. The profile shows over 300,000 distinct CDR3 sequences, 5.1% of them singletons. General study results and limits: It was expanded TCRs that formed significantly more large CDR3 similarity clusters than controls did.

The CDR3 is 16 residues long. V lost 6 bases and J lost 4, with 20 bases in between. Germline CDR1 is SGHAT and CDR2 is FQNNGV. The TCR was taken from a woman aged 50 to 60 with alopecia areata. Some clones in this sample may be carry-over from other donors' samples. The specimen was whole blood, collected in connection with sensitization to the hapten diphenylcyclopropenone (DPC). V and J are TRBV11-2 and TRBJ2-3; D may be TRBD2 (6 bases). The CDR3 is CASSPTGAVFPDTQYF. DNA for the CDR3: TGTGCCAGCAGTCCAACGGGAGCAGTGTTCCCAGATACGCAGTATTTT.